The entry that follows covers one T cell receptor (beta chain) sequence. Its matching antigen is unknown. The conserved phenylalanine or tryptophan is not found at the CDR3 terminus, so this likely reflects a read error. The limits of the CDR3 on the DNA are not certain, so only TCRdb's listed CDR3 is given. The data originate from a study of Graves' ophthalmopathy and Graves' hyperthyroidism. Study-wide context: By definition, stable hyperthyroidism involved no ophthalmopathy within 18 months of follow-up. Study outcomes and limitations: Ophthalmopathy versus stable hyperthyroidism: 13-signature model gave less than 90% sensitivity, 80% to 84% specificity.

The germline gives CDR1 SGHAT, CDR2 FQNNGV. The CDR3 has 10 residues if both end residues are counted. TCR beta CDR3 regions were amplified from RNA transcripts. The workflow started with a first-round RT-PCR run with HTBI primers and then moved on to a second-round multiplex PCR. TCRdb re-called the multiplex PCR reads with MiXCR, one entry per CDR3 protein. This table has over a million distinct CDR3 sequences, less than 45% appearing once. Clinical symptoms and serum thyroxine were used for diagnosis; TRAb, thyroid ultrasound and orbital computed tomography were also relied on. Sequenced sample: peripheral blood or thyroid tissue (not recorded which). The genes are TRBV11-2 and TRBJ2-5; the D segment call TRBD1 is taken from the table without a DNA check. The receptor was isolated from an adult man with Graves' hyperthyroidism. The CDR3 reads CASSSEGPIL.